One and the same sample provided the 12 T cell receptor beta chains below, sequenced in a study of graft-versus-host responses after intestinal transplantation. Their antigens are not known. Only in-frame clones appear in the TCRdb table, and some are missing; sequencing was by immunoSEQ multiplex PCR. The sample holds about 100,000 clones, more than 75% seen once. The source material was unstimulated CD4+ T cells sorted from spleen or lymph node cells, sampled before transplant. Source of these receptors: a human donor who was the organ donor for an intestinal transplant.

A note on this clone: At one of its ends the junction is not consistent with the germline gene, which may arise from a read error. The genes are TRBV7-9 and TRBJ1-3; possible D gene TRBD1, 6 bases. The length of the CDR3 is 13 residues. The germline V gene has CDR1 SEHNR and CDR2 FQNEAQ (reference sequence). The CDR3 here is CGGGPSSGNTIYF. The CDR3 DNA reads TGCGGGGGGGGCCCGAGCTCTGGAAACACCATATATTTT.

The gene calls are TRBV7-3 and TRBJ1-1; the D gene is possibly TRBD1 (5 bases). Trimming removed 1 base at V and 0 bases at J, with 6 bases between. CDR3 length: 14 amino acids. Looked up from germline, CDR1 is SGHTA and CDR2 is FQGTGA. CDR3 region: CASSLRGVNTEAFF. The DNA of the CDR3 is TGTGCCAGCAGCTTAAGGGGGGTGAACACTGAAGCTTTCTTT.

This chain connects TRBV4-2 to TRBJ2-2, with D tentatively TRBD2 (6 bases). V was cut by 0 bases and J by 5 bases, with 10 bases left in between. Per germline, CDR1 LGHNA and CDR2 YNFKEQ. The CDR3 length is 15 residues. The CDR3 DNA is TGTGCCAGCAGCCAAGATGCGGGGTGGACCGGGGAGCTGTTTTTT. It encodes CASSQDAGWTGELFF.

This chain uses TRBV2 with TRBJ2-1; no reliable D call. The germline V gene encodes CDR1 SNHLY and CDR2 FYNNEI. The CDR3 is 14 residues long. V lost 2 bases, J lost 6 bases, and 11 bases lay in between. The CDR3 bases are TGTGCCAGCAGTGAAATGGTACAAACCAATGAGCAGTTCTTC. Translation: CASSEMVQTNEQFF.

The chain carries TRBV18 and TRBJ2-2; D is unclear. The germline V gene encodes CDR1 KGHSH and CDR2 LQKENI. The CDR3 has 16 amino acids. V lost 5 bases to trimming and J lost 0 bases, with 13 bases between them. Written as DNA, the CDR3 is TGTGCCAGCTCATCCTCCCAATTAACGAACACCGGGGAGCTGTTTTTT. It translates to CASSSSQLTNTGELFF.

This chain links TRBV28 with TRBJ2-3; D may correspond to TRBD1 or TRBD2 (6 bases each). Germline CDR1 is MDHEN and CDR2 is SYDVKM. Trimming removed 7 bases at V and 6 bases at J, with 17 bases between. This CDR3 contains 14 residues. Here the CDR3 reads CASIMRGGWDTQYF. The CDR3 DNA is TGTGCCAGCATCATGAGAGGGGGGTGGGATACGCAGTATTTT.

Concerning this clone itself: Other DNA sequences within the sample encode an identical CDR3. The gene calls are TRBV11-2 and TRBJ1-6, with D unresolved. The CDR3 contains 13 residues. Looked up from germline, CDR1 is SGHAT and CDR2 is FQNNGV. V lost 4 bases, J lost 4 bases, and 5 bases lay in between. The CDR3 nucleotides are TGTGCCAGCAGCTCGAGTTATAATTCACCCCTCCACTTT. Amino acids: CASSSSYNSPLHF.

The rearrangement links TRBV30 to TRBJ2-5, with TRBD1 matching 9 bases. Germline trimming cut 7 bases from V and 4 bases from J; bases unmatched to any gene: 19. The CDR3 sequence is 17 residues long. Per the germline V gene, CDR1 is GTSNPN and CDR2 is SVGIG (reference sequence). CDR3 coding DNA: TGTGCCTCAAGCCCCGGGACAGGGAGAATGGTGGGAGAGACCCAGTACTTC. Amino acids: CASSPGTGRMVGETQYF. The full variable domain, in which reference TRBV30 and TRBJ2-5 provide the parts outside the CDR3, is SQTIHQWPATLVQPVGSPLSLECTVEGTSNPNLYWYRQAAGRGLQLLFYSVGIGQISSEVPQNLSASRPQDRQFILSSKKLLLSDSGFYLCASSPGTGRMVGETQYFGPGTRLLVL.

The J gene is TRBJ1-1, the V gene TRBV13; a weak D match, TRBD1 (5 bases). The V and J ends lost 1 base and 4 bases respectively, with 16 bases between them. The CDR3 has 16 amino acids. Per germline, CDR1 PRHDT and CDR2 FYEKMQ (reference sequence). DNA of the CDR3: TGTGCCAGCAGCTTAGTCCGGGGGACCGTCGGCACTGAAGCTTTCTTT. The encoded protein is CASSLVRGTVGTEAFF.

This clone was detected a few times. The chain employs TRBV10-3 and TRBJ1-5; 7 nucleotides agree with TRBD1. Germline V gives CDR1 ENHRY, CDR2 SYGVKD. Trimming removed 6 bases from V and 7 bases from J; junction bases left unmatched: 9. This CDR3 has 14 residues. CDR3 coding DNA: TGTGCCATCAGGGAAGGGGACAGTGGACAGCCCCAGCATTTT. This encodes CAIREGDSGQPQHF.

The CDR3 nucleotides are TGTGCCAGCTCCCAGGGCGTTCCACCCTACGAGCAGTACTTC. The encoded protein is CASSQGVPPYEQYF. This sequence joins TRBV18 and TRBJ2-7; possible D gene TRBD1, 5 bases. Trimming shortened V by 6 bases and J by 2 bases, and 14 bases separated the two germline ends. CDR3 size: 14 residues. Germline V gene data show CDR1 as KGHSH and CDR2 as LQKENI.

V gene TRBV5-1 combines with J gene TRBJ1-1; 7 bases align to TRBD1. V shed 4 bases, J shed 1 base, and the junction held 4 bases outside the gene matches. Germline assignment: CDR1 SGHRS and CDR2 YFSETQ. The CDR3 totals 14 residues. The DNA of the CDR3 is TGCGCCAGCAGCCTATGGGACAGGAACACTGAAGCTTTCTTT. Translated, it gives CASSLWDRNTEAFF.